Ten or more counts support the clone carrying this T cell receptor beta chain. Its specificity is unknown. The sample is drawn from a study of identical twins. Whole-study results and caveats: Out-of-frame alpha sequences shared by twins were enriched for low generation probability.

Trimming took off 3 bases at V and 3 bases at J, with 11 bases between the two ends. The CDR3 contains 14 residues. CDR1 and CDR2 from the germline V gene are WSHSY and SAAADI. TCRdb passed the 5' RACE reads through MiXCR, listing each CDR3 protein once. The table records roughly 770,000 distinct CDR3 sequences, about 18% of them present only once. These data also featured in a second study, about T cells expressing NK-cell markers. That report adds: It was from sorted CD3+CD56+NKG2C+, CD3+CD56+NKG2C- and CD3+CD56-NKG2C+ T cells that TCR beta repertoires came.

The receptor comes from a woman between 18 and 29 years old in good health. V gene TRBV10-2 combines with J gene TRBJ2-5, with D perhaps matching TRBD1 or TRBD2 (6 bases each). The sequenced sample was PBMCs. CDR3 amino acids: CASSEGGHKETQYF. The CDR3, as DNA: TGCGCCAGCAGTGAAGGGGGGCACAAAGAGACCCAGTACTTC.